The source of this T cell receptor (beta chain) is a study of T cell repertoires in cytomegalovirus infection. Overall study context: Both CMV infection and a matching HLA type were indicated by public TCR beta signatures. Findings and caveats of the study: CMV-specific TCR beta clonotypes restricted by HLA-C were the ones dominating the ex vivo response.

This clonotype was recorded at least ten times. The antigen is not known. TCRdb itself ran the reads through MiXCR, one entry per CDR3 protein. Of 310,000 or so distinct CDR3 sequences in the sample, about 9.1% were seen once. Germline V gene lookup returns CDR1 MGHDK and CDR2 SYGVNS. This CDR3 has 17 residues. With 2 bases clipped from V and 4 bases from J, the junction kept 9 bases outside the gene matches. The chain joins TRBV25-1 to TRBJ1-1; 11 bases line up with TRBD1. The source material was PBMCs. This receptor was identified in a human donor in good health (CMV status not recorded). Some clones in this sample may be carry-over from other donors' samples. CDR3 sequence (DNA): TGTGCCAGCAGTGAACTCGGGACAGGGGGGACGGGCACTGAAGCTTTCTTT. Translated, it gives CASSELGTGGTGTEAFF.